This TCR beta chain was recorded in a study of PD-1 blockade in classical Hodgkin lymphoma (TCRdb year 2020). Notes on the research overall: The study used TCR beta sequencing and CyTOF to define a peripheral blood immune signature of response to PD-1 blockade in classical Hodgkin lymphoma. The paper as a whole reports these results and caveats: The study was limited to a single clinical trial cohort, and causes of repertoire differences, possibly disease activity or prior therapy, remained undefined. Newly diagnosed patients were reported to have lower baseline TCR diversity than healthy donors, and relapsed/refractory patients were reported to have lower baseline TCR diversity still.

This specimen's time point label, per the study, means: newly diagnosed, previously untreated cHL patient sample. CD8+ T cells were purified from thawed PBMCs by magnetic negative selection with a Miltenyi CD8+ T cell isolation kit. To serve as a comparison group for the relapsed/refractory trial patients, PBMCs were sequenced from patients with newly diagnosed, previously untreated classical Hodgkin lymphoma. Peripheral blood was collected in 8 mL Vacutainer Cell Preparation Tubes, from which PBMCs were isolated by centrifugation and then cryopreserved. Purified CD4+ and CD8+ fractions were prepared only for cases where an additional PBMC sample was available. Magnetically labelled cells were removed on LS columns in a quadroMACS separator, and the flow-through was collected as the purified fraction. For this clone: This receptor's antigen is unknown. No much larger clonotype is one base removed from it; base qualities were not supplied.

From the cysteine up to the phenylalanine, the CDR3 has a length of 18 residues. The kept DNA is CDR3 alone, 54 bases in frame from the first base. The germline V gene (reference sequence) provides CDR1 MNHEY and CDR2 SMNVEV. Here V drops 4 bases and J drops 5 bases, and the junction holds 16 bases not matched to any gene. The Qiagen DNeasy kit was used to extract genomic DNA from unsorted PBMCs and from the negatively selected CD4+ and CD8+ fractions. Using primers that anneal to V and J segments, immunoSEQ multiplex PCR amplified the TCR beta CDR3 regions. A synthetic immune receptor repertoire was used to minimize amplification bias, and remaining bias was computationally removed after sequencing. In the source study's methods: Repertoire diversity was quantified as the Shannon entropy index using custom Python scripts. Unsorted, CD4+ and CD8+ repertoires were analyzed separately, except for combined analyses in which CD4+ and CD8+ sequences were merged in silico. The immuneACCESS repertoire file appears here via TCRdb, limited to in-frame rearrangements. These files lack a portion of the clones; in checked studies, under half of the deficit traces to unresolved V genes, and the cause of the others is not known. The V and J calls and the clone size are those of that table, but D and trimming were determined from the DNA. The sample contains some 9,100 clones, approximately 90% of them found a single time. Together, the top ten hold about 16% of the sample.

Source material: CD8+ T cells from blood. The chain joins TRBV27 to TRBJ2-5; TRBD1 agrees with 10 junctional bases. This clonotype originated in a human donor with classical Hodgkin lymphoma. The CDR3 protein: CASSSAFMGQGRGETQYF. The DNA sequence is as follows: TGTGCCAGCAGTTCCGCCTTCATGGGACAGGGGAGAGGGGAGACCCAGTACTTC.